The rows below give T cell receptor beta chains drawn from one sample of a study of PD-1 blockade in classical Hodgkin lymphoma. Assay: immunoSEQ multiplex PCR; the TCRdb copy retains only in-frame clones and omits some. The sample includes around 66,000 clones, 70% to 75% of them seen just once. The specimen comprised peripheral blood mononuclear cells (PBMCs), sampled before the second cycle of nivolumab. Receptors originate from a human donor with classical Hodgkin lymphoma. CDR3s include the opening cysteine and the closing phenylalanine or tryptophan. Each record gives: clone size, CDR3 length, J gene, V gene, D gene, CDR3 protein. The D gene is left open where the match is weak. For some rows the clone size is stated as once, few or many, or as a class when expanded; others skip it.

size: few
length: 16
J: TRBJ1-1
V: TRBV5-1
D: TRBD1
CDR3: CASSFTKTGVNTEAFF

size: -
length: 13
J: TRBJ2-7
V: TRBV5-6
D: TRBD1
CDR3: CASSLDRGREQYF

size: once
length: 13
J: TRBJ2-7
V: TRBV28
D: -
CDR3: CASSLYGSDEQYF

size: -
length: 16
J: TRBJ1-4
V: TRBV10-1
D: -
CDR3: CASSERPGTKNEKLFF

size: -
length: 13
J: TRBJ1-1
V: TRBV28
D: -
CDR3: CASSLSDREGAFF

size: -
length: 14
J: TRBJ1-1
V: TRBV27
D: TRBD1
CDR3: CASSSTGGNTEAFF

size: -
length: 11
J: TRBJ2-1
V: TRBV20-1
D: -
CDR3: CSASGPDEQFF

size: -
length: 14
J: TRBJ1-1
V: TRBV6-5
D: -
CDR3: CASSGPPEDTEAFF

size: few
length: 14
J: TRBJ1-1
V: TRBV11-3
D: -
CDR3: CASTSRVWGTEAFF

size: -
length: 16
J: TRBJ1-1
V: TRBV2
D: -
CDR3: CASSDRGGLVNTEAFF

size: -
length: 17
J: TRBJ1-3
V: TRBV9
D: -
CDR3: CASSVEGPLSSGNTIYF

size: -
length: 15
J: TRBJ1-5
V: TRBV12-5
D: -
CDR3: CASGLEEGKNQPQHF